This is a list of T cell receptor beta chains from one sample in a study of PD-1 blockade in classical Hodgkin lymphoma. Repertoires were generated with immunoSEQ multiplex PCR, while TCRdb's copy carries only in-frame clones and drops some. In the table there are approximately 28,000 clones, roughly 80% of which are singletons. The sample consisted of CD4+ T cells from blood, taken before the fourth cycle of nivolumab. The receptors here all came from a human donor with classical Hodgkin lymphoma. CDR3s include the opening cysteine and the closing phenylalanine or tryptophan. Each record gives: J gene, clone size, D gene, V gene, CDR3 protein, CDR3 DNA. D genes are given only for firm matches. Size is omitted from some rows. Given values are once, few, many or a class for expanded clones.

j_call: TRBJ2-3
clone_size: .
d_call: TRBD2
v_call: TRBV10-3
cdr3_aa: CAIRGTSGGADTQYF
cdr3_nt: TGTGCCATCAGGGGGACTAGCGGGGGAGCAGATACGCAGTATTTT

j_call: TRBJ1-2
clone_size: .
d_call: TRBD1
v_call: TRBV9
cdr3_aa: CASSVGQGADYGYTF
cdr3_nt: TGTGCCAGCAGCGTAGGGCAGGGGGCGGACTATGGCTACACCTTC

j_call: TRBJ1-5
clone_size: .
d_call: .
v_call: TRBV19
cdr3_aa: CASRWRDQPQHF
cdr3_nt: TGTGCCAGTAGATGGAGAGATCAGCCCCAGCATTTT

j_call: TRBJ1-1
clone_size: .
d_call: .
v_call: TRBV25-1
cdr3_aa: CASSKEVGNTEAFF
cdr3_nt: TGTGCCAGCTCTAAAGAGGTGGGGAACACTGAAGCTTTCTTT

j_call: TRBJ2-7
clone_size: .
d_call: .
v_call: TRBV19
cdr3_aa: CASSTGEDFPSEQYF
cdr3_nt: TGTGCCAGTAGTACAGGGGAGGATTTCCCATCCGAGCAGTACTTC

j_call: TRBJ2-2
clone_size: .
d_call: TRBD2
v_call: TRBV30
cdr3_aa: CAWSDPRLALTGELFF
cdr3_nt: TGTGCCTGGAGTGACCCACGACTAGCGCTCACCGGGGAGCTGTTTTTT

j_call: TRBJ1-2
clone_size: .
d_call: .
v_call: TRBV9
cdr3_aa: CASSVGGSYGYTF
cdr3_nt: TGTGCCAGCAGCGTAGGAGGGTCCTATGGCTACACCTTC

j_call: TRBJ2-7
clone_size: few
d_call: .
v_call: TRBV7-6
cdr3_aa: CASSATTIPYEQYF
cdr3_nt: TGTGCCAGCAGCGCCACAACAATACCCTACGAGCAGTACTTC

j_call: TRBJ2-7
clone_size: .
d_call: TRBD2
v_call: TRBV18
cdr3_aa: CASSQLAGSSYEQYF
cdr3_nt: TGTGCCAGCTCACAATTAGCGGGGAGTTCCTACGAGCAGTACTTC

j_call: TRBJ1-1
clone_size: .
d_call: .
v_call: TRBV6-5
cdr3_aa: CASSYGTRANTEAFF
cdr3_nt: TGTGCCAGCAGTTACGGCACCCGGGCGAACACTGAAGCTTTCTTT

j_call: TRBJ2-5
clone_size: .
d_call: .
v_call: TRBV5-8
cdr3_aa: CASSHPFQETQYF
cdr3_nt: TGTGCCAGCAGCCATCCTTTCCAAGAGACCCAGTACTTC